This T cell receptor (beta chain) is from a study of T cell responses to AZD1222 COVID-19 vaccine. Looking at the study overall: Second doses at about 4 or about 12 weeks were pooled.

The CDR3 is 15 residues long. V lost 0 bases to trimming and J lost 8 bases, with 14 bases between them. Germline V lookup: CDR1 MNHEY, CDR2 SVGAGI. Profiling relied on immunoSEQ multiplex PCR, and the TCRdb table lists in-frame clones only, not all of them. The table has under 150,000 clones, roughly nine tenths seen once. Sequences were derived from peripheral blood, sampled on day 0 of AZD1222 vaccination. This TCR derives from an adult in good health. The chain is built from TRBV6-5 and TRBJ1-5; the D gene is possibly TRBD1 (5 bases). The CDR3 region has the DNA TGTGCCAGCAGTTACTCGAGGGACTTCGGCAAGCCCCAGCATTTT. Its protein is CASSYSRDFGKPQHF.